Below are 4 T cell receptor beta chains sequenced from a single sample in a study of shared clonotypes between healthy human individuals. Clones were read by immunoSEQ multiplex PCR, and TCRdb kept only the in-frame ones, dropping some. The profile shows millions of clones, about 95% of them singletons. Naive CD8 cells comprised CD45RO-negative, CCR7-positively selected cells, excluding terminally differentiated effector memory CD45RA+ cells. Sequencing was done on a sample of naive CD8+ T cells sorted from blood. The receptors shown here come from a man aged 18 to 29 in good health.

The chain uses TRBV2 and TRBJ1-1; the D gene is possibly TRBD1 (5 bases). V lost 5 bases, J lost 0 bases, and 22 bases lay in between. CDR3 length equals 18 residues. The V gene's germline CDR1 is SNHLY and CDR2 FYNNEI. The CDR3 DNA reads as TGTGCCAGCAGTAGAGGACCCCTGGGGGGTTTCATGAACACTGAAGCTTTCTTT. Its translation: CASSRGPLGGFMNTEAFF.

The genes are TRBV5-5 and TRBJ1-5, with 8 positions matching TRBD1. V lost 4 bases, J lost 4 bases, and 7 bases stayed unmatched. CDR3 length: 15 amino acids. The germline gives CDR1 SGHKS, CDR2 YYEKEE (reference sequence). As DNA, the CDR3 is TGTGCCAGCAGCGGGTGGACAGGGCGAAATCAGCCCCAGCATTTT. Residues: CASSGWTGRNQPQHF.

The chain joins TRBV27 to TRBJ1-6; no definite D call. The CDR3 length is 15 residues. Trimming shortened V by 3 bases and J by 5 bases, and 11 bases separated the two germline ends. CDR1 and CDR2 (germline): MNHEY, SMNVEV (reference sequence). The CDR3 reads CASSLRGGHNSPLHF. CDR3 in DNA: TGTGCCAGCAGTTTGCGGGGTGGCCATAATTCACCCCTCCACTTT.

The V gene is TRBV29-1, the J gene TRBJ1-1; D gene uncertain. V lost 1 base and J 4 bases, leaving 10 bases between the germline ends. The CDR3 loop spans 13 amino acids. Germline V gives CDR1 SQVTM, CDR2 ANQGSEA. The CDR3: CSVEGGGITEAFF. CDR3 DNA sequence: TGCAGCGTTGAAGGGGGTGGGATCACTGAAGCTTTCTTT.